This note documents a single T cell receptor (beta chain) sequence. The entry originates in a study of T cells in Graves' hyperthyroidism and ophthalmopathy. Amplified TCR beta CDR3 regions came from RNA transcripts. The primer set for the first-round RT-PCR of the TCR CDR3 was HTBI. TCRdb processed the multiplex PCR reads anew with MiXCR; each CDR3 protein has one entry. The repertoire consists of approximately 58,000 distinct CDR3 sequences, with around 48% occurring once and the leading ten covering around 11%. Patients with ophthalmopathy all had a Clinical Activity Score of at least 3, a NOSPECS grade of at least 4 and duration under 3 months. The diagnoses drew upon clinical symptoms, serum thyroxine and TRAb, thyroid ultrasound and orbital computed tomography. Sequencing input: blood. This TCR derives from a woman in her 30s with Graves' ophthalmopathy.

The CDR3 DNA reads as TGTGCCAGCAGCTTAGGGACAGGGGAGGAAAAACTGTTTTTT. The encoded protein is CASSLGTGEEKLFF. This chain joins TRBV7-6 and TRBJ1-4; 9 bases fit TRBD1. CDR3 size: 14 residues. Germline CDR1 is SGHVS and CDR2 is FNYEAQ. J lost 8 bases, V lost 1 base, and 2 bases had no gene match.